What follows describes a single T cell receptor (beta chain). Its antigen is still unknown. The data were obtained in a study of blood T cells in healthy people across ages. Whole-study results and caveats: A strong correlation was found between TCR beta diversity and the percentage of naive T cells.

CDR1 KGHDR and CDR2 SFDVKD come from the germline V gene. CDR3 size: 16 residues. Losses at the gene ends were 4 bases for V and 2 bases for J; bases not matched to a gene: 9. Combining a sample-barcoded 5' primer with a J-beta primer mix, a second PCR ran for roughly 7 to 11 cycles. TCRdb redid the calling of the 5' RACE reads with MiXCR, one entry per CDR3 protein. The sample lists around 2 million distinct CDR3 sequences; roughly two fifths were seen once. This rearrangement joins TRBV24-1 to TRBJ1-2; 7 positions agree with TRBD1. The sequence was obtained from a human donor in good health. The sequencing input was blood. Here the CDR3 reads CATSDWDRNLNYGYTF. DNA of the CDR3: TGTGCCACCAGTGACTGGGACAGAAACCTAAACTATGGCTACACCTTC.